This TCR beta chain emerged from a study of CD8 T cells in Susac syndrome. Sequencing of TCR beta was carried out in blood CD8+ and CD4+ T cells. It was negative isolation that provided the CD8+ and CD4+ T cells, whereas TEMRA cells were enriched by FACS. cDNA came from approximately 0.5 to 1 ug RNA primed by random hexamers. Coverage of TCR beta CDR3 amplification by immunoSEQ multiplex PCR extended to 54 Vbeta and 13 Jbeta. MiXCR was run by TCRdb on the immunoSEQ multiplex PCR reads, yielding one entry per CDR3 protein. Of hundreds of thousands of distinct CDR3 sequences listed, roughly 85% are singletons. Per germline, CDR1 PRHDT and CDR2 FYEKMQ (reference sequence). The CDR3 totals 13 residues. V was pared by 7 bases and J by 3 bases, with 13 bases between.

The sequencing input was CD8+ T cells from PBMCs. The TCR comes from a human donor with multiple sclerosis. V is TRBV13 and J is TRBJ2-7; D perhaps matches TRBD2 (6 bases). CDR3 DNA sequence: TGTGCCAGCAAGGCGGGATTAGGCTACGAGCAGTACTTC. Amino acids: CASKAGLGYEQYF.